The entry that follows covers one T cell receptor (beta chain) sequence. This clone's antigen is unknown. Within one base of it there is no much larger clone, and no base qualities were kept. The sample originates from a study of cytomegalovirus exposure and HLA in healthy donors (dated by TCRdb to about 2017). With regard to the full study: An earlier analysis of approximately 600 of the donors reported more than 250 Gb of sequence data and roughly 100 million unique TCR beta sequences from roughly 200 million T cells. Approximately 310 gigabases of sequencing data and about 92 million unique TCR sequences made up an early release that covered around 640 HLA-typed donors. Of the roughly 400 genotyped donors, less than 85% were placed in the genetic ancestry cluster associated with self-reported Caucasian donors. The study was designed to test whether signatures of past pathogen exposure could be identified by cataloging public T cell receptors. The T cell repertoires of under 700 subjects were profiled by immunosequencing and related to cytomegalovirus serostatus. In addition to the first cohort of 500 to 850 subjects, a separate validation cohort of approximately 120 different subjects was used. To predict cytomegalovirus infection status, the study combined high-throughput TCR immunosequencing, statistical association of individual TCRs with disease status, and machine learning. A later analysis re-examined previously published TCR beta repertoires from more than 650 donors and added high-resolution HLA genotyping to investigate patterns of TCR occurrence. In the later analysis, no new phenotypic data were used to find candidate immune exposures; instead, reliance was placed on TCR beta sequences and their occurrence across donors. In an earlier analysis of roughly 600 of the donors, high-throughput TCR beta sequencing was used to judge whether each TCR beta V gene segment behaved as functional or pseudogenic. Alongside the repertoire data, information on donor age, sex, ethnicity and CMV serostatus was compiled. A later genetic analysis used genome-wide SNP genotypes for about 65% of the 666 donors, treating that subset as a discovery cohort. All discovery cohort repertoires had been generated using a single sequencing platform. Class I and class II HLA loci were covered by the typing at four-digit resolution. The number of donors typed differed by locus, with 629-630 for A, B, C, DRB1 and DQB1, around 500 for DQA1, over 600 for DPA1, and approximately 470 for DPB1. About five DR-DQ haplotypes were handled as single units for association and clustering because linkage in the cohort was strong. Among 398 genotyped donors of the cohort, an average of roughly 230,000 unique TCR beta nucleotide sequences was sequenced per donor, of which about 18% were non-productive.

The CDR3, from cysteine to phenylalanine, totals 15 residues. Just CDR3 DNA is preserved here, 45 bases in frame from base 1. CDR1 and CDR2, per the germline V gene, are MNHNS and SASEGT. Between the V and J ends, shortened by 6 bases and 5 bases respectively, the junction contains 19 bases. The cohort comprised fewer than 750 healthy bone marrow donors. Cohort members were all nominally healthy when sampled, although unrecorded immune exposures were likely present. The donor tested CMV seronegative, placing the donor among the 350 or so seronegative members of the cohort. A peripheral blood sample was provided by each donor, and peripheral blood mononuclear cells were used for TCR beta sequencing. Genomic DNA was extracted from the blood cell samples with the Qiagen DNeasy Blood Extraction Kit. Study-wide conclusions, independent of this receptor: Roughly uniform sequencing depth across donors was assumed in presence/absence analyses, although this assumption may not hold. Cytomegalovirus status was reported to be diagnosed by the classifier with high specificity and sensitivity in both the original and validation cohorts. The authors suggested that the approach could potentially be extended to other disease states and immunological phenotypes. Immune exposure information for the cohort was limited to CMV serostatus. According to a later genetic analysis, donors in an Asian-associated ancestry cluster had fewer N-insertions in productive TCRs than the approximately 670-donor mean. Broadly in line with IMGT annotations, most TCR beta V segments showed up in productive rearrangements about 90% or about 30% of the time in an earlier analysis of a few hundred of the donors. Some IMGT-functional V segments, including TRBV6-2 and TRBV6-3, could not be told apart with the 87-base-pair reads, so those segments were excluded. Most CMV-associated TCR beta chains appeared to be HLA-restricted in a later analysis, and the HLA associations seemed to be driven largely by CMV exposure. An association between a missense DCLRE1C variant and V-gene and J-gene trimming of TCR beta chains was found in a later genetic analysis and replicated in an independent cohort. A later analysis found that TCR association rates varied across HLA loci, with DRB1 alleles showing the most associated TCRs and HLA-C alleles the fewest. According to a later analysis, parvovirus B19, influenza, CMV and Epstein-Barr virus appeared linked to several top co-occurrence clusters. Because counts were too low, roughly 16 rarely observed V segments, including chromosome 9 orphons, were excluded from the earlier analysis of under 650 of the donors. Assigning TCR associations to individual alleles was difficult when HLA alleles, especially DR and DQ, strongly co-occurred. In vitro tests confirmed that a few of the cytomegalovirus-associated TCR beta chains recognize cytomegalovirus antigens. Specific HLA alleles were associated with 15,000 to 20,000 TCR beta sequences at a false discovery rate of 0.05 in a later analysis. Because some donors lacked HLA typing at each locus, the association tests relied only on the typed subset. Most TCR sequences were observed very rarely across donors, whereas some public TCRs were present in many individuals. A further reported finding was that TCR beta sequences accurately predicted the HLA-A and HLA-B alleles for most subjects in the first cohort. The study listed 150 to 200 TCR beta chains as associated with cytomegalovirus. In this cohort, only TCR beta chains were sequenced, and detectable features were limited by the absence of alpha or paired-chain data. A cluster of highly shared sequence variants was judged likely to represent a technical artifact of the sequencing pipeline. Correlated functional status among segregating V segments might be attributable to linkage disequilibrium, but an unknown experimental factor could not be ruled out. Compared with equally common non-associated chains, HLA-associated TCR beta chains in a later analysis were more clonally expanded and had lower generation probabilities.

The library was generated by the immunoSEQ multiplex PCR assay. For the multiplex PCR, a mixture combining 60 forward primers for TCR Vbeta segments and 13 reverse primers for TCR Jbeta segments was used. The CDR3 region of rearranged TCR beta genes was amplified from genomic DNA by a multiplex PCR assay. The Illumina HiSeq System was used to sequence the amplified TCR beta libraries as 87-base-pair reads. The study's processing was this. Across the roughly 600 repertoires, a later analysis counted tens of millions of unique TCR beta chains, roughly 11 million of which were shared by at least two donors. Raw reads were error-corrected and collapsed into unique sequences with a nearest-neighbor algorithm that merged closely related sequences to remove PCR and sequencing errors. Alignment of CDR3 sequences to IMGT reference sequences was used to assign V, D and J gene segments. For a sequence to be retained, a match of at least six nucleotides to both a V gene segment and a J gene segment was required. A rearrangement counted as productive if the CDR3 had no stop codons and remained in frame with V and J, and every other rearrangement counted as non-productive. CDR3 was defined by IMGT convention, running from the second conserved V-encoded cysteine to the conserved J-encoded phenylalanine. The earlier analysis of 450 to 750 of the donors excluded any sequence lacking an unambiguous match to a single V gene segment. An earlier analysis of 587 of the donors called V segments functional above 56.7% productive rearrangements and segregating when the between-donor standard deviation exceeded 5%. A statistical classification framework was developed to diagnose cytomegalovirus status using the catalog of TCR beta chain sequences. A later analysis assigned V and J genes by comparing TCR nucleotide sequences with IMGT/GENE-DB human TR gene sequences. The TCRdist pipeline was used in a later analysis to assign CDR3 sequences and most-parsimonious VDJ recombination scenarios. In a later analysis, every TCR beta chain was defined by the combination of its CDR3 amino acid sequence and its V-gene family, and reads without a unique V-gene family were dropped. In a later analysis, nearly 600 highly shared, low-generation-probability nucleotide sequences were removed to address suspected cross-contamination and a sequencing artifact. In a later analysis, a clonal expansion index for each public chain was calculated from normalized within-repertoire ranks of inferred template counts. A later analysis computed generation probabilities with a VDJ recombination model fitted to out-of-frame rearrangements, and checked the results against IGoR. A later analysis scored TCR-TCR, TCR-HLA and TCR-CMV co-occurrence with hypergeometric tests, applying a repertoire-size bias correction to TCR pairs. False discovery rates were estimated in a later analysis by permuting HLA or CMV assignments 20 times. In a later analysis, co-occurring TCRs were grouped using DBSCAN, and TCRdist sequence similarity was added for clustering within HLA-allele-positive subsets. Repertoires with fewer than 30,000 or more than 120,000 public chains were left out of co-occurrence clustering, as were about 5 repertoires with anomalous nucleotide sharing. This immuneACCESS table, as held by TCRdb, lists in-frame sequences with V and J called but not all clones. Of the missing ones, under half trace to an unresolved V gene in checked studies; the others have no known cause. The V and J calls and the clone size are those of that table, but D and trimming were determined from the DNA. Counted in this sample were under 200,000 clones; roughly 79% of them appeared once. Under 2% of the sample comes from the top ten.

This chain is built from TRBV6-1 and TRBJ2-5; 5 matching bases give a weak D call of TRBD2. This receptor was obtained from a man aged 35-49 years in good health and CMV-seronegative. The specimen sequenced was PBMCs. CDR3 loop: CASSPRAGVRETQYF. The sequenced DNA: TGTGCCAGCAGCCCCCGTGCGGGTGTTAGGGAGACCCAGTACTTC.